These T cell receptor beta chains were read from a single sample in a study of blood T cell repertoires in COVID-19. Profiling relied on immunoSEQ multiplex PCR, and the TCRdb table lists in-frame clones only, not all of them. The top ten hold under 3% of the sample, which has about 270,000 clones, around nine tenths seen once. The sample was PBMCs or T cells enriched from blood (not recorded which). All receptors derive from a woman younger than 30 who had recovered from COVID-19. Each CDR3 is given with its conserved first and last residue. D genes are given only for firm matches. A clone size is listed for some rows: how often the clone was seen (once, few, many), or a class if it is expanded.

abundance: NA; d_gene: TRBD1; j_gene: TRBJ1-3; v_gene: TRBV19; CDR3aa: CASSMDRDSGNTIYF; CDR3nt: TGTGCCAGTAGTATGGACAGGGACTCTGGAAACACCATATATTTT
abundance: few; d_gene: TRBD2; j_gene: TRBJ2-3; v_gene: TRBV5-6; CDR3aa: CASSLAGGPTDTQYF; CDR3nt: TGTGCCAGCAGCCTAGCGGGAGGCCCCACAGATACGCAGTATTTT
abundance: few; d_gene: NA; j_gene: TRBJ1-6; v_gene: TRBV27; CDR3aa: CASSPSTVYNSPLHF; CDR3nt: TGTGCCAGCAGTCCATCGACAGTCTATAATTCACCCCTCCACTTT
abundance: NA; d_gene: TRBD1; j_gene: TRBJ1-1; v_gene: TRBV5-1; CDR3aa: CASSLGGGTGGTEAFF; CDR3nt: TGCGCCAGCAGCTTGGGAGGCGGGACAGGGGGAACTGAAGCTTTCTTT
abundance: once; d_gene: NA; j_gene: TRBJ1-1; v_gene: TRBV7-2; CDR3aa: CASSSARGSTEAFF; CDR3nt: TGTGCCAGCAGCTCGGCAAGGGGAAGCACTGAAGCTTTCTTT
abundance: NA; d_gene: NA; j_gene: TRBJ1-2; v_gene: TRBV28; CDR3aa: CASSPSGLSLDGYTF; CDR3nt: TGTGCCAGCAGTCCATCAGGGTTATCCCTGGATGGCTACACCTTC
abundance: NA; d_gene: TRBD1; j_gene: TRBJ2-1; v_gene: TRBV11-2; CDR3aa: CASSPTDRVKFF; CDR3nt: TGTGCCAGCAGCCCCACCGACAGGGTCAAGTTCTTC
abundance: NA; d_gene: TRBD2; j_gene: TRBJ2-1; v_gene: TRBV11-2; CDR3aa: CASSLGRAGFAYNEQFF; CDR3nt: TGTGCCAGCAGCTTAGGAAGAGCGGGATTTGCCTACAATGAGCAGTTCTTC
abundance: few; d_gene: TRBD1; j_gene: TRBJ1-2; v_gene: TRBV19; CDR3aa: CASSIIGTGKYGYTF; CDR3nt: TGTGCCAGTAGTATTATCGGGACAGGGAAGTATGGCTACACCTTC
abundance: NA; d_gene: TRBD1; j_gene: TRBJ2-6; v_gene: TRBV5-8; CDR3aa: CASSEGARANVLTF; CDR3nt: TGTGCCAGCAGCGAGGGGGCACGGGCCAACGTCCTGACTTTC
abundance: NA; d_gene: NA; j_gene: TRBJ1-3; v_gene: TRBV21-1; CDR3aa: CASSKADGSGNTIYF; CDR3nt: TGTGCCAGCAGCAAAGCAGACGGGTCTGGAAACACCATATATTTT
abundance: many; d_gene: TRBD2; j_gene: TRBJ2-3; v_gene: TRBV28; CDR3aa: CASSTTNSGRATDTQYF; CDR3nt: TGTGCCAGCAGCACCACCAACAGCGGGAGGGCCACAGATACGCAGTATTTT
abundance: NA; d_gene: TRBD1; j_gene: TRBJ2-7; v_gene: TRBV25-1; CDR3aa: CASSLGQGADEQYF; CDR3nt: TGTGCCAGCAGTCTAGGACAGGGGGCGGACGAGCAGTACTTC
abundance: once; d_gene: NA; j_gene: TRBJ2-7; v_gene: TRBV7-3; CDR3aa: CASSLVGGYEQYF; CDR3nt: TGTGCCAGCAGCCTTGTCGGCGGGTACGAGCAGTACTTC
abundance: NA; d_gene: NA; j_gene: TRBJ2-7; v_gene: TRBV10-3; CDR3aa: CAISESTGMECEQYF; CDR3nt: TGTGCCATCAGTGAGTCGACCGGAATGGAGTGCGAGCAGTACTTC
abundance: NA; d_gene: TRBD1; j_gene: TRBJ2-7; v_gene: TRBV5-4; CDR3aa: CASPLLRQGPYEQYF; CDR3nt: TGTGCCAGCCCCCTTCTCCGACAGGGTCCCTACGAGCAGTACTTC
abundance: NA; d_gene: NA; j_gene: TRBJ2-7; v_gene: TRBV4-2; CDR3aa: CASSQELRTYEQYF; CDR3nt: TGTGCCAGCAGCCAAGAGCTCAGGACCTACGAGCAGTACTTC
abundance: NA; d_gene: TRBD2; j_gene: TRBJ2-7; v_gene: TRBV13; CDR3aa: CASSLGGGEQYF; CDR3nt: TGTGCCAGCAGCTTAGGCGGGGGGGAGCAGTACTTC
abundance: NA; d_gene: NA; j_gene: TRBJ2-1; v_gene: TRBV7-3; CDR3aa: CASSPRRPGLYNEQFF; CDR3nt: TGTGCCAGCAGCCCACGCCGGCCGGGACTCTACAATGAGCAGTTCTTC
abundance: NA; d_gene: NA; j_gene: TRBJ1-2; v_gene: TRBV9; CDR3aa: CASSVDSANYGYTF; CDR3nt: TGTGCCAGCAGCGTGGACAGTGCTAACTATGGCTACACCTTC
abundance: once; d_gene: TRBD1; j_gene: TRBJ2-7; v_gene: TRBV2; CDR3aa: CASSAPLGQGEYF; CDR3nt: TGTGCCAGCAGTGCACCCCTCGGGCAGGGGGAGTACTTC
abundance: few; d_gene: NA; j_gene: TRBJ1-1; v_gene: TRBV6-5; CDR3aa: CASSYSGGNTEAFF; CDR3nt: TGTGCCAGCAGTTACTCCGGGGGAAACACTGAAGCTTTCTTT
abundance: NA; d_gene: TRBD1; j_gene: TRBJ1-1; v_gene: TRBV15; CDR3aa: CATSRTEDRGFMNTEAFF; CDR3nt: TGTGCCACCAGCAGGACTGAGGACAGGGGTTTCATGAACACTGAAGCTTTCTTT
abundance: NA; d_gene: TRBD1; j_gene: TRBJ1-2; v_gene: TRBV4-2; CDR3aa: CASSQDQGTGEGYTF; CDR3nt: TGTGCCAGCAGCCAAGATCAAGGGACAGGGGAAGGCTACACCTTC
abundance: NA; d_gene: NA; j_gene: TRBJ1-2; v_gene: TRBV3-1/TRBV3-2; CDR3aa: CASSQEADNYGYTF; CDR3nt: TGTGCCAGCAGCCAAGAAGCTGATAACTATGGCTACACCTTC
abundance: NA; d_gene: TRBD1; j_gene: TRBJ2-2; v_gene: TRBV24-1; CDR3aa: CATSDNDRAVTGELFF; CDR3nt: TGTGCCACCAGTGATAATGACAGGGCGGTCACCGGGGAGCTGTTTTTT
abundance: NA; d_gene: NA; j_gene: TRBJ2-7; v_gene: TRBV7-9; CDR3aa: CASSPGLRSYEQYF; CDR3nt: TGTGCCAGCAGTCCGGGACTGAGGTCCTACGAGCAGTACTTC
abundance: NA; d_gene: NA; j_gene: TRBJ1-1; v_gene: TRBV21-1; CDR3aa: CASSPDRHTEAFF; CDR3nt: TGTGCCAGCAGCCCGGACAGACACACTGAAGCTTTCTTT
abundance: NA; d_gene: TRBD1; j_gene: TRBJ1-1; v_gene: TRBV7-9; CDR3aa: CASTEGQGNTEAFF; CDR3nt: TGTGCCAGCACCGAGGGACAGGGAAACACTGAAGCTTTCTTT
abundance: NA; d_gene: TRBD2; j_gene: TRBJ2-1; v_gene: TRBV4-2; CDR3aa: CASSQDRGLAGGPNEQFF; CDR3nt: TGTGCCAGCAGCCAAGATAGGGGACTAGCGGGGGGGCCAAATGAGCAGTTCTTC
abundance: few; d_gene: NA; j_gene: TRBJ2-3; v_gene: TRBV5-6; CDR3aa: CASSLDRPGDTQYF; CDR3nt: TGTGCCAGCAGCTTGGACAGGCCCGGAGATACGCAGTATTTT
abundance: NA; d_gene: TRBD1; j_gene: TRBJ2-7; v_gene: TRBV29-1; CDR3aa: CSVYTGQGYEQYF; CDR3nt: TGCAGCGTTTATACGGGACAGGGCTACGAGCAGTACTTC
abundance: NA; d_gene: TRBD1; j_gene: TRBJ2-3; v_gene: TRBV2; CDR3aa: CASSETGHRTDTQYF; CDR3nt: TGTGCCAGCAGCGAGACAGGGCACCGCACAGATACGCAGTATTTT
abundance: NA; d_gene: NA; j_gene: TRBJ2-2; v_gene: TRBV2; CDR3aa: CASTPKDKTHTGELFF; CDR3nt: TGTGCCAGCACCCCGAAGGACAAAACTCACACCGGGGAGCTGTTTTTT
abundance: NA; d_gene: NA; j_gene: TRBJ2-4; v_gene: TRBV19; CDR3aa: CASKETPRAKNIQYF; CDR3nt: TGTGCCAGTAAGGAGACCCCCCGGGCCAAAAACATTCAGTACTTC
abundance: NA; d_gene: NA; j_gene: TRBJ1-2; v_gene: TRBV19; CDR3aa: CASSPEPDRGYGYTF; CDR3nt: TGTGCCAGTAGTCCCGAGCCAGACAGAGGTTATGGCTACACCTTC
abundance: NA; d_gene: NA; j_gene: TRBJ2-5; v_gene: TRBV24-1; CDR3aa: CATSFGSYGTQYF; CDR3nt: TGTGCCACCAGTTTCGGGTCCTACGGGACCCAGTACTTC
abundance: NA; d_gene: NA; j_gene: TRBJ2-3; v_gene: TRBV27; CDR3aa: CASSLPSGTSTDTQYF; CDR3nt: TGTGCCAGCAGTTTACCCAGCGGAACTAGCACAGATACGCAGTATTTT
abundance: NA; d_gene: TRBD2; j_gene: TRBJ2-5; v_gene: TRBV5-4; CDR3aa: CASSGFTLAGGQETQYF; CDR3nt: TGTGCCAGCAGCGGATTCACCCTAGCGGGGGGGCAGGAGACCCAGTACTTC
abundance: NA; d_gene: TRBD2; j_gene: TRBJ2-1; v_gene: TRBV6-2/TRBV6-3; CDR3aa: CASSPKASGGLEVSEQFF; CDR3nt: TGTGCCAGCAGCCCAAAGGCTAGCGGGGGCCTCGAGGTCAGTGAGCAGTTCTTC
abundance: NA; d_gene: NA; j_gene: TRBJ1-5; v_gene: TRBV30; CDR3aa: CAWRRSAYSNQPQHF; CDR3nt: TGTGCCTGGAGGAGGTCAGCCTATAGCAATCAGCCCCAGCATTTT
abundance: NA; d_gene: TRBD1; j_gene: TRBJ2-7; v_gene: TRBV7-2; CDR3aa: CASSLGGQGTYEQYF; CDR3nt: TGTGCCAGCAGCTTAGGAGGACAGGGGACTTACGAGCAGTACTTC
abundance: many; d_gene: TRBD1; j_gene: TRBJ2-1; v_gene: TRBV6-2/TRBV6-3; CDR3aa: CASSYSQGASGDPVLF; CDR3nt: TGTGCCAGCAGTTACTCACAGGGGGCATCAGGAGACCCAGTCCTCTTC
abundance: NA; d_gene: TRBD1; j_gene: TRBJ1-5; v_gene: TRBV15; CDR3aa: CATSSGDRGVSNQPQHF; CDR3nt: TGTGCCACCAGCAGCGGGGACAGGGGCGTTAGCAATCAGCCCCAGCATTTT
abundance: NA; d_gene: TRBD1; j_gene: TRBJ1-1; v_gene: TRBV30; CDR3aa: CAWTILQGERAFF; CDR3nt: TGTGCCTGGACCATCCTTCAGGGGGAGAGAGCTTTCTTT